The 8 T cell receptor beta chains in this list originate from one sample, sequenced in a study of identical twins. Each CDR3 protein is one row after TCRdb ran MiXCR on the 5' RACE reads. The sample includes just under 650,000 distinct CDR3 sequences, just over 7% of them seen just once. The same sample was also studied in work on yellow fever vaccine responses in identical twins.

The specimen was PBMCs. The receptors derive from a woman under 30 in good health.

This clonotype was observed a handful of times. This chain connects TRBV24-1 to TRBJ2-1; 8 nucleotides match TRBD2. The CDR3 loop spans 14 amino acids. Germline values: CDR1 KGHDR, CDR2 SFDVKD. V dropped 8 bases and J dropped 3; count of bases not matched to a gene: 5. For the CDR3, the DNA is TGTGCCACCAACCCCGGGACTAGCTACAATGAGCAGTTCTTC. Amino acid sequence: CATNPGTSYNEQFF.

A note on this clonotype: This clone may be a read error of a much larger clone one base away. The chain uses TRBV12-3 or TRBV12-4 and TRBJ2-3, with 10 bases matching TRBD2. CDR3 length: 20 amino acids. With 6 bases clipped from V and 2 bases from J, the junction kept 20 bases outside the gene matches. The chain's CDR3 is CASRRRASGSRGTDTDTQYF. For the CDR3, the DNA is TGTGCCAGCAGACGTAGGGCTAGCGGGAGTCGAGGAACAGACACAGATACGCAGTATTTT.

This clonotype was counted many times. This chain links TRBV20-1 with TRBJ2-1; 9 nucleotides line up with TRBD1. Trimming at V came to 6 bases and at J to 8 bases, leaving 8 bases not matched to a gene. Germline V gene data show CDR1 as DFQATT and CDR2 as SNEGSKA (reference sequence). This CDR3 comprises 13 residues. CDR3 coding DNA: TGCAGTGCAGCCGGGACAGGGCGGTATGAGCAGTTCTTC. It translates to CSAAGTGRYEQFF.

This clonotype was found a few times. V gene TRBV6-2 or TRBV6-3 combines with J gene TRBJ1-4; possibly TRBD1 for D (6 bases). This CDR3 comprises 13 residues. V lost 3 bases and J lost 8, with 10 bases in between. Germline V CDR1 and CDR2: MNHEY, SVGEGT. CDR3 bases: TGTGCCAGCAGTTATCATACAGGGGAAAAACTGTTTTTT. As protein: CASSYHTGEKLFF.

This clonotype occurred a few times. The rearrangement uses TRBV11-2 and TRBJ1-1; 7 nucleotides line up with TRBD1. V gave up 4 bases and J gave up 0 bases; unmatched junction bases: 5. Germline V gene lookup returns CDR1 SGHAT and CDR2 FQNNGV. The CDR3 spans 15 residues. CDR3 amino acids: CASSSDREMNTEAFF. DNA of the CDR3: TGTGCCAGCAGCTCTGACAGGGAAATGAACACTGAAGCTTTCTTT.

This clonotype was observed many times. V and J are TRBV5-1 and TRBJ2-3; a possible D gene is TRBD2 (6 bases). The V end was cut by 1 base, the J end by 4 bases, with 10 bases between. Germline-derived CDR1 and CDR2 are SGHRS and YFSETQ. The CDR3 covers 14 residues. CDR3 bases: TGCGCCAGCAGCTTGTCGGGGGAGGCAGATACGCAGTATTTT. It yields the protein CASSLSGEADTQYF.

The chain couples TRBV18 to TRBJ2-7; 8 nucleotides match TRBD1. V dropped 3 bases and J dropped 3; count of bases not matched to a gene: 10. CDR1 and CDR2 from the germline V gene are KGHSH and LQKENI. CDR3 length: 16 residues. The CDR3 nucleotides read TGTGCCAGCTCACCGGCCGGGACAGGTGCCTTCTACGAGCAGTACGTC. It specifies CASSPAGTGAFYEQYV.

CDR3 protein: CASSQEGAGAGETQYF. CDR3 DNA: TGCGCCAGCAGCCAAGAAGGAGCGGGGGCAGGGGAGACCCAGTACTTC. The chain combines TRBV4-1 with TRBJ2-5; 8 nucleotides agree with TRBD2. The J segment lost 5 bases and the V segment lost 0 bases, leaving 8 bases of the junction unmatched. The CDR3 consists of 16 residues. The V gene's germline CDR1 is MGHRA and CDR2 YSYEKL.